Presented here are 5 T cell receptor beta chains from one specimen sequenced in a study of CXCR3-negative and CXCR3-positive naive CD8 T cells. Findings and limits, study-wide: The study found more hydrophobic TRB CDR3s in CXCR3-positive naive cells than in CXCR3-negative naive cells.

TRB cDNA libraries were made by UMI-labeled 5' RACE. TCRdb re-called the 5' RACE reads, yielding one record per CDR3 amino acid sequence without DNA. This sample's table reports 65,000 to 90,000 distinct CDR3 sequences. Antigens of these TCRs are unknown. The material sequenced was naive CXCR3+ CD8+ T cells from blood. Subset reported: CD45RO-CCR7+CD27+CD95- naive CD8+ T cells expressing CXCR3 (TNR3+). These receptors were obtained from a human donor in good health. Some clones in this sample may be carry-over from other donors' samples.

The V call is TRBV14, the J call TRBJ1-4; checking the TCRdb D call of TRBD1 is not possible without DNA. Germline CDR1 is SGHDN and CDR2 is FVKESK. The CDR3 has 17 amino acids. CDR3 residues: CASSQEPRDSLNEKLFF.

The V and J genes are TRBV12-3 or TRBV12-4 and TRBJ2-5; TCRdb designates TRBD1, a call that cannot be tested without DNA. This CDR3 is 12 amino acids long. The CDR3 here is CASGTVGRTQYF.

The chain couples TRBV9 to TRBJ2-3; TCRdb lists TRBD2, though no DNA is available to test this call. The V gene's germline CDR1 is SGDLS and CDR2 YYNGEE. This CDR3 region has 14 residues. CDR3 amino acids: CASSSGALTDTQYF.

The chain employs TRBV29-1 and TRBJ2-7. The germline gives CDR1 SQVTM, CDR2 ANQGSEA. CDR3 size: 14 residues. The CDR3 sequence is CSVGVAGLSYEQYF.

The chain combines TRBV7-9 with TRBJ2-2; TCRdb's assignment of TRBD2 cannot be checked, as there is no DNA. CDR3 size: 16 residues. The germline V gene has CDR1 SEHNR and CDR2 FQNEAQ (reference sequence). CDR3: CASGPRLAGNTGELFF. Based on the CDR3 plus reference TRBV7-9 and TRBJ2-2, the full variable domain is DTGVSQNPRHKITKRGQNVTFRCDPISEHNRLYWYRQTLGQGPEFLTYFQNEAQLEKSRLLSDRFSAERPKGSFSTLEIQRTEQGDSAMYLCASGPRLAGNTGELFFGEGSRLTVL.